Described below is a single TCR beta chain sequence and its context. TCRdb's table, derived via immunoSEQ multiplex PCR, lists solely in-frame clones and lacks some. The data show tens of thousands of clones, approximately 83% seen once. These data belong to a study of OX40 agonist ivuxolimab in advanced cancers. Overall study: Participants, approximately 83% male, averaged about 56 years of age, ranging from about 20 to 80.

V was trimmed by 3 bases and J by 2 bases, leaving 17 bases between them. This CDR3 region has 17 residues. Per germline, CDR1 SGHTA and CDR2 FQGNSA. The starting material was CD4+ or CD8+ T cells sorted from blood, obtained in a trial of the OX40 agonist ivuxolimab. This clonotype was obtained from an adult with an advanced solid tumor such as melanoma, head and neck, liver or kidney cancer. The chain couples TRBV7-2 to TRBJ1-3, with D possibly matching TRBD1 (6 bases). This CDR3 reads CASSFQTGGWAGNTIYF. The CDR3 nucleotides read TGTGCCAGCAGCTTCCAGACAGGTGGATGGGCTGGAAACACCATATATTTT.